The rows below give T cell receptor beta chains drawn from one sample of a study of CD8 T cells in Susac syndrome. MiXCR was run by TCRdb on the immunoSEQ multiplex PCR reads, yielding one entry per CDR3 protein. Of about 300,000 distinct CDR3 sequences in the sample, approximately 90% were seen once. Sequencing was carried out using CD8+ T cells from PBMCs. The source of these receptors is a human donor with multiple sclerosis. Each CDR3 is given with its conserved first and last residue. D genes are given only for firm matches. Clone sizes are given selectively: once, few, many, or a class where the clone is expanded.

v_gene,j_gene,abundance,d_gene,CDR3aa,CDR3nt
TRBV30,TRBJ1-5,.,.,CAWSKELGSNQPQHF,TGTGCCTGGAGTAAGGAGTTAGGGAGCAATCAGCCCCAGCATTTT
TRBV20-1,TRBJ2-2,once,TRBD2,CSADHPSGGAKPRGTGELFF,TGCAGTGCGGACCATCCTAGCGGGGGGGCCAAACCCCGAGGCACCGGGGAGCTGTTTTTT
TRBV20-1,TRBJ2-7,.,TRBD1,CSARGGADNYEQYF,TGCAGTGCTCGAGGGGGCGCGGACAACTACGAGCAGTACTTC
TRBV27,TRBJ2-1,.,.,CASSYTVGEQFF,TGTGCCAGCAGCTATACGGTGGGTGAGCAGTTCTTC
TRBV9,TRBJ2-5,.,TRBD1,CASSAISTGTGRETQYF,TGTGCCAGCAGCGCAATATCCACCGGGACAGGGCGGGAGACCCAGTACTTC
TRBV27,TRBJ1-5,.,.,CASSDRPYSNQPQHF,TGTGCCAGCAGTGACAGGCCATATAGCAATCAGCCCCAGCATTTT
TRBV30,TRBJ2-7,few,TRBD2,CAWSSGGAYEQYF,TGTGCCTGGAGTTCGGGAGGGGCCTACGAGCAGTACTTC
TRBV25-1,TRBJ2-2,.,.,CASSVVAVDTGELFF,TGTGCCAGCAGTGTCGTGGCGGTTGACACCGGGGAGCTGTTTTTT
TRBV7-2,TRBJ2-7,few,TRBD1,CASSPPPGQEFYEQYF,TGTGCCAGCAGCCCTCCGCCGGGACAGGAATTCTACGAGCAGTACTTC
TRBV19,TRBJ1-2,.,.,CASRASAGSNYGYTF,TGTGCCAGTAGAGCCTCGGCAGGGAGCAACTATGGCTACACCTTC
TRBV6-2/TRBV6-3,TRBJ2-7,.,.,CASSSGRMERAYEQYF,TGTGCCAGCAGTTCGGGACGTATGGAGCGGGCCTACGAGCAGTACTTC
TRBV4-1,TRBJ2-7,.,.,CASSQGGITYEQYF,TGCGCCAGCAGCCAAGGCGGCATCACCTACGAGCAGTACTTC
TRBV28,TRBJ1-2,.,.,CASSWVAQRRSYGYTF,TGTGCCAGCAGTTGGGTAGCGCAGCGACGCTCTTATGGCTACACCTTC
TRBV2,TRBJ1-1,.,.,CASSPPSGGRNTEAFF,TGTGCCAGCAGCCCCCCCTCGGGGGGAAGGAACACTGAAGCTTTCTTT
TRBV6-2/TRBV6-3,TRBJ2-7,.,.,CASSYSEGDEQYF,TGTGCCAGCAGTTACTCTGAGGGGGACGAGCAGTACTTC
TRBV6-2/TRBV6-3,TRBJ2-1,.,.,CATITGPYNEQFF,TGTGCCACAATAACGGGACCCTACAATGAGCAGTTCTTC
TRBV13,TRBJ2-3,.,TRBD2,CASSFPSGGDTQYF,TGTGCCAGCAGCTTTCCTAGCGGGGGGGATACGCAGTATTTT
TRBV19,TRBJ2-1,once,.,CASSIEPGSYNEQFF,TGTGCCAGTAGTATAGAACCCGGCTCCTACAATGAGCAGTTCTTC
TRBV9,TRBJ2-5,once,TRBD2,CASSRSGGALETQYF,TGTGCCAGCAGCCGTAGCGGGGGGGCTTTGGAGACCCAGTACTTC
TRBV7-9,TRBJ2-1,.,.,CASRDGYNEQFF,TGTGCCAGTAGGGACGGCTACAATGAGCAGTTCTTC
TRBV27,TRBJ2-2,.,.,CASSTAWAGELFF,TGTGCCAGCAGTACCGCGTGGGCCGGGGAGCTGTTTTTT
TRBV9,TRBJ2-1,.,.,CASSVGIGSNEQFF,TGTGCCAGCAGCGTAGGTATAGGGAGCAATGAGCAGTTCTTC
TRBV28,TRBJ1-1,.,TRBD1,CASSWGQGNTEAFF,TGTGCCAGCAGTTGGGGACAGGGGAACACTGAAGCTTTCTTT
TRBV2,TRBJ1-2,.,TRBD1,CASSNGQGASGYTF,TGTGCCAGCAGCAATGGACAGGGGGCTAGCGGCTACACCTTC
TRBV29-1,TRBJ1-5,once,TRBD1,CSVLQGESNQPQHF,TGCAGCGTATTGCAGGGGGAGAGCAATCAGCCCCAGCATTTT
TRBV20-1,TRBJ2-6,.,.,CSASYGARSLTF,TGCAGTGCTAGTTATGGGGCCCGCAGCCTGACTTTC
TRBV9,TRBJ2-1,.,TRBD2,CASSVQGGTGLLNNEQFF,TGTGCCAGCAGCGTACAGGGCGGAACGGGACTACTTAACAATGAGCAGTTCTTC
TRBV5-1,TRBJ2-1,.,TRBD2,CASSLGWLAGPNEQFF,TGCGCCAGCAGCTTGGGGTGGCTAGCGGGACCCAATGAGCAGTTCTTC
TRBV12-3/TRBV12-4,TRBJ2-6,.,.,CASSSDRASGANVLTF,TGTGCCAGCTCAAGCGACCGCGCCTCTGGGGCCAACGTCCTGACTTTC
TRBV28,TRBJ1-2,.,.,CASSLWGETYGYTF,TGTGCCAGCAGTTTATGGGGGGAAACCTATGGCTACACCTTC
TRBV18,TRBJ1-2,.,.,CASSPPFGESYGYTF,TGTGCCAGCTCACCGCCATTTGGGGAAAGCTATGGCTACACCTTC
TRBV28,TRBJ2-3,.,TRBD1,CASSLWLTGDTDTQYF,TGTGCCAGCAGTTTATGGCTGACAGGGGACACAGATACGCAGTATTTT